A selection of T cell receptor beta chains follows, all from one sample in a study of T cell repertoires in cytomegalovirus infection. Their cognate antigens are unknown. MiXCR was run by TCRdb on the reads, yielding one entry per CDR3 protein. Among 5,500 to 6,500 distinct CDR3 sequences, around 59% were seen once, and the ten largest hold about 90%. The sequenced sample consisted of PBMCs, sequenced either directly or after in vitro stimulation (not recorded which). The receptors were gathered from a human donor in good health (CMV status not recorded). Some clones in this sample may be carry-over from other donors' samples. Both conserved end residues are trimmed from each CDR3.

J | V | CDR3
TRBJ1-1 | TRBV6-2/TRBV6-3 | SSSYPEPNTEAF
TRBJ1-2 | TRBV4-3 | ASSYPRGNYGYT
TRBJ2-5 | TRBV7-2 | AISLRVSSGRPEGETQY
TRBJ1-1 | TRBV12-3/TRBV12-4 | AIMASVNTEAF
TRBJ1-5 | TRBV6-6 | ASSLLQPNQPQH
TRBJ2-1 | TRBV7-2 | ASSLEPGSIEQF
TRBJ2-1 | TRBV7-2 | ASSWTFNEQF
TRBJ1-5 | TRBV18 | ASSPGHVSNQPQH
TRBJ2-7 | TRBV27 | ASIPTGGGEQY
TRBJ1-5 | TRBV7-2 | ASRPVTASNQPQH
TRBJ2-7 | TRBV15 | ATSRAPNTYEQY
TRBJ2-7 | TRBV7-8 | ASSWCTASDKQY
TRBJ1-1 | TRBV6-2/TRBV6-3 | ASSYPEPNTESF
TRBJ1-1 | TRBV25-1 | ASSGWTDYTEAF
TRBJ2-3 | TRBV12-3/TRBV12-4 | ASSLDGTGEDTQY
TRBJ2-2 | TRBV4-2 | ASSQSLQRSNTGELF
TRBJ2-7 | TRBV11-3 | ASSLAAGAYEQY
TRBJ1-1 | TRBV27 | ASSLYGVVGTEAF
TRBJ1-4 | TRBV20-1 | SASGTGGHEKLF
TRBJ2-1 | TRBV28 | ASTQTSENNEQF
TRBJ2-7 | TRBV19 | ASSASGQAYEQY
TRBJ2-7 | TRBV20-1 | SARPTGTLYEQY
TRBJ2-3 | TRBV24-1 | ATSDYGQGIVTQY
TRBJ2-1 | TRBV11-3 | ASSGLYNKQF
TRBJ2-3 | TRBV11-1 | ASSYAAGTSGTDTQY
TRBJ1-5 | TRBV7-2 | ASSPLPASNQPQH
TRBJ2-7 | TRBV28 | SFTPTQLDYETY
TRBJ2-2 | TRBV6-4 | ARSASPGNGVLF
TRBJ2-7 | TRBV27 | ASSLSEVGLHETY
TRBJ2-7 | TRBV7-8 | ASSWETPGDGQY
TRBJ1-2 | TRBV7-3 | ASSFGRNYGYT
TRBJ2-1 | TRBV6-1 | AMTSGIGPGNEQF
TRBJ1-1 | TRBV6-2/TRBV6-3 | ASGSPEPNTVAF
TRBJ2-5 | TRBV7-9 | ASSFIKETQY
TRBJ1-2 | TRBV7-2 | ASSLPAGTGGYT
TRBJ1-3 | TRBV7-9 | ASSSSGAGNTIY
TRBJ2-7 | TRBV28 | ASSPPPGDGAD
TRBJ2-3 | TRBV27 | ASHVFTKY
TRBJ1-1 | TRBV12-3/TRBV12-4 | ASSTTQGLNTEAF
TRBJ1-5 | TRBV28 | ASPPTGGMVWDQPQH
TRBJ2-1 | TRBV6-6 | AGDSWNKETF
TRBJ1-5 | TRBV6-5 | ARSMGQKTHPRH
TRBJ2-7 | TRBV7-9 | ASSLEVTGQDEQY
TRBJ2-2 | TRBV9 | ASSASVLGTNTGELF
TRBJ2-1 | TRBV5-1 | ASSLFSTAFNEPF
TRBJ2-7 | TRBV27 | ASSSPLRQGPYEQY
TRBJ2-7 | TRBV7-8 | ASSWDNPGYEPS
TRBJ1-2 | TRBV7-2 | ASSPGDRSNYGYT